The clone carrying this T cell receptor (beta chain) was observed once. Per the germline V gene, CDR1 is SQVTM and CDR2 is ANQGSEA. The CDR3 contains 12 residues. The germline V and J ends were trimmed by 4 bases and 1 base, with 4 bases remaining between them. Researchers took RNA transcripts and amplified the TCR beta CDR3 regions from them. RT-PCR in the first round (using the HTBI primer set) targeted the TCR CDR3. TCRdb reprocessed the multiplex PCR reads with MiXCR, giving one entry per CDR3 protein. The sample includes about 320,000 distinct CDR3 sequences, around 17% of them seen just once. This sample was included in a study of T cells in Graves' hyperthyroidism and ophthalmopathy.

J is TRBJ2-2 and V is TRBV29-1; D not certain. Source material: blood. The TCR comes from a man aged 30 to 39 with Graves' hyperthyroidism. The CDR3 is CSVGGNTGELFF. The CDR3 nucleotides read TGCAGCGTTGGGGGGAACACCGGGGAGCTGTTTTTT.